These T cell receptor beta chains were read from a single sample in a study of shared clonotypes between healthy human individuals. Clones were sequenced by immunoSEQ multiplex PCR, and TCRdb holds only the in-frame ones, with some missing. In the table there are 2 million to 2.5 million clones, just over 90% of which are singletons. The source material was naive CD4+ T cells from PBMCs. These receptors were taken from a man aged 18 to 30 in good health. Some clones in this sample may be carry-over from other donors' samples. Both conserved end residues are trimmed from each CDR3. A D gene is named only where the DNA matches it firmly.

>-|TRBV4-3
ASSHGPGVNTEAF
>TRBD2|TRBV18
ASSLTSGVPYEQY
>-|TRBV5-1
ASSLGGTSNYGYT
>TRBD1|TRBV11-2
ASSFTRTGGSETQY
>TRBD1|TRBV5-5
ASSLVFGQGRETQY
>TRBD2|TRBV27
ASRRTSGSPTGELF
>-|TRBV6-1
ASTTPGTQTYEQY
>-|TRBV10-1
ASSATDNPGTPSYNEQF
>TRBD2|TRBV27
ATNPGREETQY
>-|TRBV9
ASSVTTTDTQY
>TRBD2|TRBV10-3
AISVAPGLAGGNEQF
>TRBD1|TRBV5-6
ASSLRGRFYEQY
>-|TRBV18
ASSQGLAGTDTQY
>TRBD1|TRBV7-3
ASSTGGANTEAF
>TRBD1|TRBV4-2
ASSQRQGALAKNIQY
>-|TRBV27
ASSSPGRLNTEAF